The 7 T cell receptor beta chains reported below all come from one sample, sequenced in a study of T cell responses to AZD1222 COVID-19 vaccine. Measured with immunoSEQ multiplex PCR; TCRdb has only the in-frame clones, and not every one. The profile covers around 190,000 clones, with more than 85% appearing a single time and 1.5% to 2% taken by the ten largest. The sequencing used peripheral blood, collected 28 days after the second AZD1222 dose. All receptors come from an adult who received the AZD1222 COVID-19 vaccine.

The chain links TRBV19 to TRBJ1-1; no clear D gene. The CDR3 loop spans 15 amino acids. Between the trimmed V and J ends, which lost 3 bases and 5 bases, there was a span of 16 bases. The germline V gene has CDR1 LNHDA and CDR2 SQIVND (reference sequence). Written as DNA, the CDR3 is TGTGCCAGTAGTATTGCGGGCCCGTGGCGTACTGAAGCTTTCTTT. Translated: CASSIAGPWRTEAFF.

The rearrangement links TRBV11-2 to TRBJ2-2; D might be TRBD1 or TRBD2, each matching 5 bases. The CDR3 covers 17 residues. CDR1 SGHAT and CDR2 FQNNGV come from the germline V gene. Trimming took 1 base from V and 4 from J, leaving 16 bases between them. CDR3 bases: TGTGCCAGCAGCTTAGGCCCGGGACGGCGAGGCACCGGGGAGCTGTTTTTT. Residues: CASSLGPGRRGTGELFF.

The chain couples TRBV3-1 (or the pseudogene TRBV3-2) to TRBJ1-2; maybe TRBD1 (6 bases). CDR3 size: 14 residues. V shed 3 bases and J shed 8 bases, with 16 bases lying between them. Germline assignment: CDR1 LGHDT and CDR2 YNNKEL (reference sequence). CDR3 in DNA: TGTGCCAGCAGCCACCAGGGGCTTGGAACGGGCTACACCTTC. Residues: CASSHQGLGTGYTF.

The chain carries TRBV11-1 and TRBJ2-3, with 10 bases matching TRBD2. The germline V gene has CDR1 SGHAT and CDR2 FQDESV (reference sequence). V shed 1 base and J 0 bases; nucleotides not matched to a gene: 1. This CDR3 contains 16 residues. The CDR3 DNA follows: TGTGCCAGCAGCTTAGTAGCGGGGGGTAGCACAGATACGCAGTATTTT. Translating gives CASSLVAGGSTDTQYF.

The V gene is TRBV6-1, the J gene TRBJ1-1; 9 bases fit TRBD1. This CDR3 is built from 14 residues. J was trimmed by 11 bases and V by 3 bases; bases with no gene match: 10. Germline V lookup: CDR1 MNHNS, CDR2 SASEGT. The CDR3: CASSDLGQGRQAFF. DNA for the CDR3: TGTGCCAGCAGTGATTTAGGACAGGGGCGCCAGGCTTTCTTT.

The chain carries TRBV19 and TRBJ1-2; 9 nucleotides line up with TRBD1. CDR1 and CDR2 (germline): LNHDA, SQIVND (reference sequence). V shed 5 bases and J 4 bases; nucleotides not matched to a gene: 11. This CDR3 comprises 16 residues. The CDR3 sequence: CASSYTRTGAAYGYTF. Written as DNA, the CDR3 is TGTGCCAGTAGTTACACCAGGACAGGGGCGGCCTATGGCTACACCTTC.

CDR3 protein: CASSSLQGSNEKLFF. CDR3 DNA: TGTGCCAGCAGTTCCCTTCAGGGCAGTAATGAAAAACTGTTTTTT. This rearrangement joins TRBV27 to TRBJ1-4; possible D gene TRBD1, 5 bases. This CDR3 contains 15 residues. With 4 bases removed from V and 4 bases from J, the gap between germline ends came to 13 bases. Germline lookup yields CDR1 MNHEY and CDR2 SMNVEV (reference sequence).